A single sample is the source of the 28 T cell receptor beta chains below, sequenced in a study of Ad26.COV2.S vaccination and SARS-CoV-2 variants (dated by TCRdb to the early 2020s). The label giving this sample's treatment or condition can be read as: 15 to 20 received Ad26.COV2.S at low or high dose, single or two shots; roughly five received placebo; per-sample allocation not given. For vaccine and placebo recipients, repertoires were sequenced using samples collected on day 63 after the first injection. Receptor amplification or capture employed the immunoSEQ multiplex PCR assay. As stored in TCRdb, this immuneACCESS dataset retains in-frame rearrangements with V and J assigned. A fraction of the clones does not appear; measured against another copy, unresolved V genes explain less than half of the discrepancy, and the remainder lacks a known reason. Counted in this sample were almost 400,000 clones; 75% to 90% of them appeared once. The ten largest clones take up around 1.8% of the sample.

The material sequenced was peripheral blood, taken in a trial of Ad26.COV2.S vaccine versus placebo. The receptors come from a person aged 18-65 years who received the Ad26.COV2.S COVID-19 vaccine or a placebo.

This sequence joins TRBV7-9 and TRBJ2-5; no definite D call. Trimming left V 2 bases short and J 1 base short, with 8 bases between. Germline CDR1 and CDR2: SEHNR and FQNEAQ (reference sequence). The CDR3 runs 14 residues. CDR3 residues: CASSLFAVQETQYF. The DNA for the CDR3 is TGTGCCAGCAGCTTATTCGCAGTCCAAGAGACCCAGTACTTC.

CDR3 amino acids: CASSTAQGWIYNSPLHF. As DNA, the CDR3 is TGTGCCAGCAGTACAGCACAGGGATGGATTTATAATTCACCCCTCCACTTT. The chain has TRBV27 and TRBJ1-6; D is possibly TRBD1 (6 bases). The CDR3 spans 17 residues. V was shortened by 5 bases and J by 4 bases, with 18 bases between the two germline ends. Germline V gives CDR1 MNHEY, CDR2 SMNVEV (reference sequence).

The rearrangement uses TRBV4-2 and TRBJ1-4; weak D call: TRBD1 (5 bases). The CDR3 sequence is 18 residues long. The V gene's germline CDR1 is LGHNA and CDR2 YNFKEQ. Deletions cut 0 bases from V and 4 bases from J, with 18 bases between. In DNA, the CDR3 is TGTGCCAGCAGCCAAGATGAGACGGTTGGGGGTAGTAATGAAAAACTGTTTTTT. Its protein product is CASSQDETVGGSNEKLFF.

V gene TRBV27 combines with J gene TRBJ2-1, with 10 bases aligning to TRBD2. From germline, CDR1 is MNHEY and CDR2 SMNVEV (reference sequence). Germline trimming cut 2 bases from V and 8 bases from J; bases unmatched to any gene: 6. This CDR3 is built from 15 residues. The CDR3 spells CASSLRLAGTDEQFF. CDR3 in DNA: TGTGCCAGCAGTTTAAGACTAGCGGGTACGGATGAGCAGTTCTTC.

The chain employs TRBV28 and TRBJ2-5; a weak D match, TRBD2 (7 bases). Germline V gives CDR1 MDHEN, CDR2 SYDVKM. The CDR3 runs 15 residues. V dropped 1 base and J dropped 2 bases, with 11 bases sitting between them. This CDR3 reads CASSLLGGDQETQYF. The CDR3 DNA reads TGTGCCAGCAGTTTATTAGGGGGGGATCAAGAGACCCAGTACTTC.

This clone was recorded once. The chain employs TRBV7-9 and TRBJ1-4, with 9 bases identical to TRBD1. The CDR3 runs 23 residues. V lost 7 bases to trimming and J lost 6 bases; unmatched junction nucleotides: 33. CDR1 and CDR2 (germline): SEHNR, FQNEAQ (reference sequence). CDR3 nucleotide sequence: TGTGCCAGCACCGACAGTAGGGGGGGGACAGGGCCCACCTACAGGGCTTTCGATGAAAAACTGTTTTTT. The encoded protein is CASTDSRGGTGPTYRAFDEKLFF.

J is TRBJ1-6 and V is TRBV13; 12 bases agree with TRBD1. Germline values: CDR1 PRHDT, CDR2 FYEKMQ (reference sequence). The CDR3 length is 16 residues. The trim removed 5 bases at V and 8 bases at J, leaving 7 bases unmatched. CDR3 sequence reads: CASSTRDRGLDSPLHF. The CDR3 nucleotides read TGTGCCAGCAGCACCCGGGACAGGGGGCTGGATTCACCCCTCCACTTT.

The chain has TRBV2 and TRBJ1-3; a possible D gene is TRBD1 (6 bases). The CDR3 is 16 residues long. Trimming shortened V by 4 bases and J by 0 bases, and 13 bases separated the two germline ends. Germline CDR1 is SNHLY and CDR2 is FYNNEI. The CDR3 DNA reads TGTGCCAGCAGTGTTGGTGCAGGGGCCTCTGGAAACACCATATATTTT. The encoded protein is CASSVGAGASGNTIYF.

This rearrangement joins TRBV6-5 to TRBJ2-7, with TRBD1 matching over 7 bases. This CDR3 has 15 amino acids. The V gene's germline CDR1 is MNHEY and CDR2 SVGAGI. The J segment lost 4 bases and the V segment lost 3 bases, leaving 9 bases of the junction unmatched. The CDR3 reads CASSYGLGRGYEQYF. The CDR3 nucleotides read TGTGCCAGCAGTTATGGGCTCGGCAGGGGGTACGAGCAGTACTTC.

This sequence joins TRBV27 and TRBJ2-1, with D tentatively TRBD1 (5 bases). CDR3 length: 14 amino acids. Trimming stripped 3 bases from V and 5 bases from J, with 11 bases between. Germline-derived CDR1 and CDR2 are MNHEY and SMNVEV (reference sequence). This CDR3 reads CASSFQGFDNEQFF. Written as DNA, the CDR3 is TGTGCCAGCAGTTTTCAGGGTTTCGACAATGAGCAGTTCTTC.

The CDR3 here is CASSREGTSADNEQFF. Here the CDR3 DNA reads TGTGCCAGCAGCCGGGAGGGAACTAGCGCCGACAATGAGCAGTTCTTC. The chain joins TRBV4-2 to TRBJ2-1; TRBD2 agrees at 7 bases. Germline trimming cut 4 bases from V and 5 bases from J; bases unmatched to any gene: 11. Per germline, CDR1 LGHNA and CDR2 YNFKEQ. The CDR3 is made up of 16 amino acids.

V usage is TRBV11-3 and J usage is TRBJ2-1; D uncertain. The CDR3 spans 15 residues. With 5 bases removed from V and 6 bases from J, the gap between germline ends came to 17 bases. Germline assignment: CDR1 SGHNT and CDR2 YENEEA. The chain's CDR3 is CASSPLGSVSNEQFF. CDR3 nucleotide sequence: TGTGCCAGCAGCCCCCTCGGGTCAGTCTCCAATGAGCAGTTCTTC.

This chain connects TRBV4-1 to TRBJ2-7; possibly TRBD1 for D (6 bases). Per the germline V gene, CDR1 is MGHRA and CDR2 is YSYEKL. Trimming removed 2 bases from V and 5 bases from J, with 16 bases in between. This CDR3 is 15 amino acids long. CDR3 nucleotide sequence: TGCGCCAGCAGCCAAACCCCACAGGGTGGAAACGAGCAGTACTTC. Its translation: CASSQTPQGGNEQYF.

The chain's CDR3 is CASSYLQGFKGEQFF. The CDR3 DNA reads TGTGCCAGCAGTTATCTACAGGGGTTCAAGGGGGAGCAGTTCTTC. The chain links TRBV6-5 to TRBJ2-1; 7 bases are a match to TRBD1. The V gene's germline CDR1 is MNHEY and CDR2 SVGAGI. This CDR3 comprises 15 residues. Germline trimming cut 3 bases from V and 10 bases from J; bases unmatched to any gene: 12.

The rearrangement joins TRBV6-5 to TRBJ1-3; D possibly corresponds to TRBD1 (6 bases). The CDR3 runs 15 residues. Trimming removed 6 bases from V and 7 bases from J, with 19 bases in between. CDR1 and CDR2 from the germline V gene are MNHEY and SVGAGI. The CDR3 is CASRRTASEGNTIYF. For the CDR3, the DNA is TGTGCCAGCAGACGGACAGCCTCCGAGGGGAACACCATATATTTT.

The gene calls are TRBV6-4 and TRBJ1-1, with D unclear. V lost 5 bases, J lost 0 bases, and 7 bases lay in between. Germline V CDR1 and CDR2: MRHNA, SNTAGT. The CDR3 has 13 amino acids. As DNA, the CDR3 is TGTGCCAGCAGTACTCACCTGAACACTGAAGCTTTCTTT. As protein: CASSTHLNTEAFF.

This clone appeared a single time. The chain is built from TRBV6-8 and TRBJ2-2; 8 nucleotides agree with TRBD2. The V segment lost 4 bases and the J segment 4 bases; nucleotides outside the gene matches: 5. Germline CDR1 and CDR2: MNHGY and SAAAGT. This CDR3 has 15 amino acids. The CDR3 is CASSSGTSITGELFF. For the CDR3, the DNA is TGTGCCAGCAGTTCCGGGACTAGTATCACCGGGGAGCTGTTTTTT.

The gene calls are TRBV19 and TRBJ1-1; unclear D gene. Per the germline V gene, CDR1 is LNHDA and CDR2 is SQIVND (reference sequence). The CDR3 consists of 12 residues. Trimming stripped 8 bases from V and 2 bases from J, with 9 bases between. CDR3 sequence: CASRKENTEAFF. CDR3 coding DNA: TGTGCCAGTCGGAAAGAAAACACTGAAGCTTTCTTT.

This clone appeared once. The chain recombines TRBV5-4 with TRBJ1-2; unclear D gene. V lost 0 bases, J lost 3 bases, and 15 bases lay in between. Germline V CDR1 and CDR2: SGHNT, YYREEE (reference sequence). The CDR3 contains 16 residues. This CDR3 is CASSLAGRARDYGYTF. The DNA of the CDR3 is TGTGCCAGCAGCTTGGCCGGTAGGGCGCGCGACTATGGCTACACCTTC.

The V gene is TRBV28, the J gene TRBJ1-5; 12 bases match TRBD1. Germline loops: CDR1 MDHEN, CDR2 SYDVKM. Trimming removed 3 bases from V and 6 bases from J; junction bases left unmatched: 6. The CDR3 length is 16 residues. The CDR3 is CASSLGQGAISQPQHF. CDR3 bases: TGTGCCAGCAGTTTGGGACAGGGGGCTATCAGTCAGCCCCAGCATTTT.

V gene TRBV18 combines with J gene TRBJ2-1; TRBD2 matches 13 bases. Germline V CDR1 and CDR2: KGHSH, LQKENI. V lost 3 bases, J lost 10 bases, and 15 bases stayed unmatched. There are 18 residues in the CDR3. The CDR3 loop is CASSPPLWTSGSSREQFF. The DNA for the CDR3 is TGTGCCAGCTCACCGCCGCTGTGGACTAGCGGGAGTTCAAGGGAGCAGTTCTTC. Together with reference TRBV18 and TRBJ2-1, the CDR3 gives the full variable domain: NAGVMQNPRHLVRRRGQEARLRCSPMKGHSHVYWYRQLPEEGLKFMVYLQKENIIDESGMPKERFSAEFPKEGPSILRIQQVVRGDSAAYFCASSPPLWTSGSSREQFFGPGTRLTVL.

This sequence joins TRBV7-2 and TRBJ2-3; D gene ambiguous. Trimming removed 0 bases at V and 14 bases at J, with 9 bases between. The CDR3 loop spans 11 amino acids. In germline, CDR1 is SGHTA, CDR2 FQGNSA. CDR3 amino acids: CASSLARLWYF. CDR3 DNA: TGTGCCAGCAGCTTAGCCCGACTGTGGTATTTT.

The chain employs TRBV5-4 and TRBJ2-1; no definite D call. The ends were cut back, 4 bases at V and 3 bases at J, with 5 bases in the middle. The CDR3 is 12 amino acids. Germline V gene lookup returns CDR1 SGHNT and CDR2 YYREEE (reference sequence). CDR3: CASSTDYNEQFF. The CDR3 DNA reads TGTGCCAGCAGCACCGACTACAATGAGCAGTTCTTC.

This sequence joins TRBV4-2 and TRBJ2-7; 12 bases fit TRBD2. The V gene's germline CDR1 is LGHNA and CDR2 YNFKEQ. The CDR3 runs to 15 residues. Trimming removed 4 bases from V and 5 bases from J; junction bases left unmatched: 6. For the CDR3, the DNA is TGTGCCAGCAGCCTCGGACTAGCGGGAACGGACGAGCAGTACTTC. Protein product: CASSLGLAGTDEQYF.

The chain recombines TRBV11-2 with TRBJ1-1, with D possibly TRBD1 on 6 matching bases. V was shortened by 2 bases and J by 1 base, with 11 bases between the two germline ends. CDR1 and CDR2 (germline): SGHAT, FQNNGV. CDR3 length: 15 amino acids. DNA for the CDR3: TGTGCCAGCAGCTTAAATCCAGGGGCGAACACTGAAGCTTTCTTT. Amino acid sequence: CASSLNPGANTEAFF.

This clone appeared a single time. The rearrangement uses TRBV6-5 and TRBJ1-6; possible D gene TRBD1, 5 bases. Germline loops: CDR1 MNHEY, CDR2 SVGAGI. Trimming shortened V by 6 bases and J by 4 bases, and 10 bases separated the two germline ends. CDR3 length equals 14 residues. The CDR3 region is CASSGTEYNSPLHF. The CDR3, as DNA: TGTGCCAGCAGCGGGACGGAGTATAATTCACCCCTCCACTTT.

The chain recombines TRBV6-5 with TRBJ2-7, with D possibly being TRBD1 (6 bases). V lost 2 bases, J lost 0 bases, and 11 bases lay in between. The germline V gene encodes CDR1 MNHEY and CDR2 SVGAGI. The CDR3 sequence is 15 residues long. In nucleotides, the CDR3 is TGTGCCAGCAGTTACGCAGGGGCCGGCTCCTACGAGCAGTACTTC. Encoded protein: CASSYAGAGSYEQYF.

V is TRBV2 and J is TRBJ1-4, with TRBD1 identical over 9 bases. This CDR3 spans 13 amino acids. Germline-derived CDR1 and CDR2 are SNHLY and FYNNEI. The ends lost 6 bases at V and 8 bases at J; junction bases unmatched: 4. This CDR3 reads CASSRDRDEKLFF. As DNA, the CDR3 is TGTGCCAGCAGCCGGGACAGGGACGAAAAACTGTTTTTT.